The present TCR beta chain was sequenced within a study of blood T cell repertoires in COVID-19. The wider study: There were acute and convalescent COVID-19 samples, and they came from the United States, Italy and Spain. T cells, B-cell-depleted T cells, or PBMCs supplied cDNA or gDNA.

This CDR3 is built from 15 residues. The germline gives CDR1 SGHTA, CDR2 FQGTGA. The V and J ends lost 5 bases and 7 bases, in that order; junction bases with no gene match: 10. Some clones are missing from TCRdb's copy, which holds only in-frame ones; the method was immunoSEQ multiplex PCR. This sample has more than 200,000 clones, with around 90% found just once. V is TRBV7-3 and J is TRBJ2-1, with TRBD1 matching over 8 bases. The sequenced sample consisted of peripheral blood. The sequence derives from a human donor in a cohort sampled during active COVID-19. The CDR3 spells CASSILSQGGNEQFF. The CDR3 DNA follows: TGTGCCAGCAGCATACTATCACAGGGGGGAAATGAGCAGTTCTTC. Variable domain in full (rest from reference TRBV7-3 and TRBJ2-1): GAGVSQTPSNKVTEKGKYVELRCDPISGHTALYWYRQSLGQGPEFLIYFQGTGAADDSGLPNDRFFAVRPEGSVSTLKIQRTERGDSAVYLCASSILSQGGNEQFFGPGTRLTVL.